This T cell receptor (beta chain) was sequenced during a study of cytomegalovirus exposure and HLA in healthy donors. Study findings and constraints: Later on, analysis showed that most CMV-associated TCR beta chains appeared to be HLA-restricted. One variant, a missense change in DCLRE1C, was linked in a later analysis to TCR beta V- and J-gene trimming. HLA alleles were associated with roughly 17,000 TCR beta sequences in a later analysis at 0.05 false discovery rate.

This CDR3 is built from 16 residues. Trimming removed 6 bases at V and 1 base at J, with 18 bases between. Germline CDR1 and CDR2: LGHNA and YNFKEQ. This clone was counted a few times. Its antigen remains unknown. PCR employed 60 Vbeta and 13 Jbeta primers. Assay: immunoSEQ multiplex PCR; the TCRdb copy retains only in-frame clones and omits some. The sample includes over 100,000 clones, 65% to 75% of them seen just once. Sequencing was carried out using PBMCs. The rearrangement links TRBV4-2 to TRBJ2-5, with D tentatively TRBD2 (6 bases). The sequence was obtained from a man aged 30-40 years in good health and CMV-seropositive. The chain's CDR3 is CASRPGGTHPQETQYF. The DNA of the CDR3 is TGTGCCAGCAGACCAGGCGGGACGCACCCCCAAGAGACCCAGTACTTC.